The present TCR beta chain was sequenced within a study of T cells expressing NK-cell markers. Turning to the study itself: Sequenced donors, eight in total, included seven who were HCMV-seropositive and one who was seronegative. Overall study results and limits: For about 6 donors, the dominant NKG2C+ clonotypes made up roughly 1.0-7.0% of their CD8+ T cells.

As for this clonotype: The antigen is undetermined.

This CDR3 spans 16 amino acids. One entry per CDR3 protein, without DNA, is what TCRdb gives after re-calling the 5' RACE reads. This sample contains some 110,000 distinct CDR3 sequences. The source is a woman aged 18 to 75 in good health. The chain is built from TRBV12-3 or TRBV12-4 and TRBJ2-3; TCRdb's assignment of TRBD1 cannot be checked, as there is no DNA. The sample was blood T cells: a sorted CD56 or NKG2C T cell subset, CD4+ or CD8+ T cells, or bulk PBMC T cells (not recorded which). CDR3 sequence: CASSPRRAGSTDTQYF.